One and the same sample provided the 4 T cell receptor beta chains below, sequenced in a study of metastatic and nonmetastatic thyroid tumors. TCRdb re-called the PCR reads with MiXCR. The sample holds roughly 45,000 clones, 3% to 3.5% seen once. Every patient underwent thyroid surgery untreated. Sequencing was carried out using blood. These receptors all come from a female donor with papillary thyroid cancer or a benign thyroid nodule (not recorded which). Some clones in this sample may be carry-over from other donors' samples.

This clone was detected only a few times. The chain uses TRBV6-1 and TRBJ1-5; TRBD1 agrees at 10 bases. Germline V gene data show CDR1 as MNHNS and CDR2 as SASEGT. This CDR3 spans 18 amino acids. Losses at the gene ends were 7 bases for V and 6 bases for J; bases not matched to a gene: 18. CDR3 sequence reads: CASMITDRGRGSLQPQHF. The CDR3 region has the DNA TGTGCCAGCATGATAACAGACAGGGGGCGCGGTAGCCTTCAGCCCCAGCATTTT.

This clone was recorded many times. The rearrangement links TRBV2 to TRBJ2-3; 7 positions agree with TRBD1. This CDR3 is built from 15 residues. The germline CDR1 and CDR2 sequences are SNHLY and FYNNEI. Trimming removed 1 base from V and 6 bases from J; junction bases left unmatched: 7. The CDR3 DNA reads TGTGCCAGCAGTGAAGGGACAGGCCAGTGGGATACGCAGTATTTT. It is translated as CASSEGTGQWDTQYF.

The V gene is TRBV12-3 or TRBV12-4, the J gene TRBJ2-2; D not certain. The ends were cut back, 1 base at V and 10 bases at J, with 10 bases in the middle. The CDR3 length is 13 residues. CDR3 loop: CASSLVVGVELFF. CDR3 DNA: TGTGCCAGCAGTTTAGTTGTTGGCGTGGAGCTGTTTTTT.

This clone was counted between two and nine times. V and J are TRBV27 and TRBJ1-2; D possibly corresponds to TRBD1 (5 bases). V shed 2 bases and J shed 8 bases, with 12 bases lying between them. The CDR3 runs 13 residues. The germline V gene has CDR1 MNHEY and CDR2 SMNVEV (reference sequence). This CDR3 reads CASSLRAGRGYTF. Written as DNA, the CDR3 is TGTGCCAGCAGTTTAAGGGCGGGGCGAGGCTACACCTTC.